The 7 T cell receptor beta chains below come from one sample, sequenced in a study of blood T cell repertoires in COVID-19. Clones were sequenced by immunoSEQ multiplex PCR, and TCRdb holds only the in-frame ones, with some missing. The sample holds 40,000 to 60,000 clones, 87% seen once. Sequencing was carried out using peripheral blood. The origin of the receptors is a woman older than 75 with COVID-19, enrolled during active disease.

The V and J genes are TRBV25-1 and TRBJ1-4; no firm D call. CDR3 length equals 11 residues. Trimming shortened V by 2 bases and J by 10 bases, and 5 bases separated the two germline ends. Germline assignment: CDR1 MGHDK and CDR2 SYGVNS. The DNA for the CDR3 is TGTGCCAGCAGTGAACGACTAAAACTGTTTTTT. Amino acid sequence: CASSERLKLFF.

The CDR3 loop reads CASSLAPPTGGDTIYF. In nucleotides, the CDR3 is TGTGCCAGCAGCTTAGCCCCACCGACAGGTGGTGACACCATATATTTT. The chain recombines TRBV7-6 with TRBJ1-3; tentatively, D is TRBD1 (6 bases). Looked up from germline, CDR1 is SGHVS and CDR2 is FNYEAQ. Trimming took 0 bases from V and 8 from J, leaving 17 bases between them. The CDR3 consists of 16 residues.

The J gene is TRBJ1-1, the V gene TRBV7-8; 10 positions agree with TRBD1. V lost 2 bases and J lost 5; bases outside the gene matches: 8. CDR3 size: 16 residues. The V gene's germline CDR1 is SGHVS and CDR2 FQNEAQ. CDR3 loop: CASSLLTGGLGTEAFF. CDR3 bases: TGTGCCAGCAGCTTACTGACAGGGGGCCTTGGGACTGAAGCTTTCTTT.

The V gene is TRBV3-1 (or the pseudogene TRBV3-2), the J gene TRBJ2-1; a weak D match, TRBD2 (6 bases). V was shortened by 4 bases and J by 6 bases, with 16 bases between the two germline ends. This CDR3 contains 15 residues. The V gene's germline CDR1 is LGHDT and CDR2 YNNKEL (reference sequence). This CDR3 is CASSPRTSRSNEQFF. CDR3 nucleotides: TGTGCCAGCAGCCCCCGAACTAGCAGGTCCAATGAGCAGTTCTTC.

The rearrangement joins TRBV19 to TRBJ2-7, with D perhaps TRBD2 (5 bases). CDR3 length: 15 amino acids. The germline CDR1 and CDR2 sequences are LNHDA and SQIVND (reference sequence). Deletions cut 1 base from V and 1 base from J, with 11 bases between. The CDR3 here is CASSIGAVGSYEQYF. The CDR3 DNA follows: TGTGCCAGTAGTATAGGAGCGGTAGGGTCCTACGAGCAGTACTTC.

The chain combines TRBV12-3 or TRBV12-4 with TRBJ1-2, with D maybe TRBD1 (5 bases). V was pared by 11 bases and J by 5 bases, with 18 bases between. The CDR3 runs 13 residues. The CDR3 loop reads CAFSLGREYGYTF. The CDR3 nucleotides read TGTGCCTTCTCTTTGGGCAGGGAATATGGCTACACCTTC.

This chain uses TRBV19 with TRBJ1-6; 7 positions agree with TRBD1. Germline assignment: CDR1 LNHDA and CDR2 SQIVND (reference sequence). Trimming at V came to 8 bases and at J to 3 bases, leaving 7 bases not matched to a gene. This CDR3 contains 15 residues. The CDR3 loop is CASRTGAYYNSPLHF. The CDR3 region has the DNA TGTGCCAGTCGGACAGGAGCCTACTATAATTCACCCCTCCACTTT.